These 2 T cell receptor beta chains share one sample of origin, sequenced in a study of T cell responses to AZD1222 COVID-19 vaccine. Data came from immunoSEQ multiplex PCR; TCRdb stores just in-frame clones and leaves some out. The sample has some 200,000 clones, 80% to 95% seen once; the top ten hold nearly 3.5%. Sequencing was performed on peripheral blood, taken 28 days after the second AZD1222 dose. All receptors derive from an adult who received the AZD1222 COVID-19 vaccine.

V is TRBV10-3 and J is TRBJ1-4; tentatively, D is TRBD1 (5 bases). Per germline, CDR1 ENHRY and CDR2 SYGVKD. The CDR3 has 16 amino acids. Trimming removed 4 bases from V and 5 bases from J, with 17 bases in between. The CDR3 loop is CAISGGAQVGNEKLFF. For the CDR3, the DNA is TGTGCCATCAGTGGCGGGGCACAGGTCGGAAATGAAAAACTGTTTTTT.

V usage is TRBV2 and J usage is TRBJ2-5; tentatively, D is TRBD2 (5 bases). Deletions cut 5 bases from V and 2 bases from J, with 15 bases between. There are 15 residues in the CDR3. Germline V gene lookup returns CDR1 SNHLY and CDR2 FYNNEI. DNA for the CDR3: TGTGCCAGCAGTCAGCGGAAAATGTATCAAGAGACCCAGTACTTC. This translates into CASSQRKMYQETQYF.